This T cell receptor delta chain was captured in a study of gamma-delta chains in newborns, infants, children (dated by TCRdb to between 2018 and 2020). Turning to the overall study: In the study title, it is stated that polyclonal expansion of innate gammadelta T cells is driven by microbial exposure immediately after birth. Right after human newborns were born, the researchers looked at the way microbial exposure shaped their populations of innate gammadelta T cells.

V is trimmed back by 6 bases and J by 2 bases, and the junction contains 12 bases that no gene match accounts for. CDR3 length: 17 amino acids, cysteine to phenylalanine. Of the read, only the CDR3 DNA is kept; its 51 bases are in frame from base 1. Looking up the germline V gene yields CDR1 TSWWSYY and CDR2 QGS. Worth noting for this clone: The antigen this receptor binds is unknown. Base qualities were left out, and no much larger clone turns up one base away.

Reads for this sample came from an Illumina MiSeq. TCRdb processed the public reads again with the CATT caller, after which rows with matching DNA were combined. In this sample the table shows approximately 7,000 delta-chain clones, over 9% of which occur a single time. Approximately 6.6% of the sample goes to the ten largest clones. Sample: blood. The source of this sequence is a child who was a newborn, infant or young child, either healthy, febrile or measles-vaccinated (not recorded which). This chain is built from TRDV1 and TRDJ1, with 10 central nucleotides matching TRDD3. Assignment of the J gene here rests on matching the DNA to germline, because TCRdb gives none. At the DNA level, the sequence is TGTGCTCTTGGCGGGGGGACAATACTGGGGGATACCGATAAACTCATCTTT. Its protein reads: CALGGGTILGDTDKLIF.